The 5 T cell receptor beta chains in this list originate from one sample, sequenced in a study of tumor-infiltrating lymphocytes in glioblastoma multiforme. TCRB libraries came from RNA via three nested multiplex PCR rounds. TCRdb itself ran the multiplex PCR reads through MiXCR, one entry per CDR3 protein. Of some 32,000 distinct CDR3 sequences in the sample, roughly two thirds were seen once. The source material was brain tumor tissue. Receptors originate from a male donor with glioblastoma.

The table lists this clonotype with many counts. A much bigger clone sits one base away, suggesting this may be a read error. The rearrangement uses TRBV20-1 and TRBJ1-5; a possible D gene is TRBD1 (5 bases). Germline values: CDR1 DFQATT, CDR2 SNEGSKA (reference sequence). This CDR3 comprises 15 residues. The CDR3 coding sequence is TGCAGTGCTAGTAGGGACTCTTATAGCGATCAGCCCCAGCATTTT. It codes for CSASRDSYSDQPQHF.

In this sample, this clonotype turned up many times. The chain uses TRBV6-1 and TRBJ1-1; D is unresolved. CDR3 length equals 15 residues. Looked up from germline, CDR1 is MNHNS and CDR2 is SASEGT. The V end lost 1 base, the J end lost 0 bases, and 9 bases lay between the germline ends. This chain's CDR3 is CASSEGLHVNTEAFF. The CDR3 DNA reads as TGTGCCAGCAGTGAAGGGCTACATGTGAACACTGAAGCTTTCTTT.

As concerns this clonotype: An end of the junction differs from the germline gene, which may be a read error. The V and J genes are TRBV6-5 and TRBJ2-3; D assignment may be TRBD1 or TRBD2 (6 bases each). CDR3 size: 14 residues. In germline, CDR1 is MNHEY, CDR2 SVGAGI. CDR3 in amino acids: CANSLSSGADMQYF. The CDR3 DNA sequence: TGTGCCAACAGCCTGAGTTCGGGGGCAGATATGCAGTATTTT.

V usage is TRBV19 and J usage is TRBJ2-4, with 9 bases that match TRBD2. The V and J ends lost 5 bases and 7 bases, in that order; junction bases with no gene match: 9. Looked up from germline, CDR1 is LNHDA and CDR2 is SQIVND (reference sequence). The CDR3 is 15 residues long. The CDR3 region is CASSPAGTSYNIQYF. As DNA, the CDR3 is TGTGCCAGTAGTCCCGCCGGGACTAGCTACAACATTCAGTACTTC.

About this clonotype: Possible read error: a much larger clone is one base away. The V call is TRBV29-1, the J call TRBJ2-2; possible D gene TRBD2, 5 bases. The CDR3 has 13 amino acids. Per the germline V gene, CDR1 is SQVTM and CDR2 is ANQGSEA. CDR3 amino acids: CSVETRDTGELYF. The CDR3 nucleotides are TGCAGCGTTGAAACTAGAGACACCGGGGAGCTGTATTTT.